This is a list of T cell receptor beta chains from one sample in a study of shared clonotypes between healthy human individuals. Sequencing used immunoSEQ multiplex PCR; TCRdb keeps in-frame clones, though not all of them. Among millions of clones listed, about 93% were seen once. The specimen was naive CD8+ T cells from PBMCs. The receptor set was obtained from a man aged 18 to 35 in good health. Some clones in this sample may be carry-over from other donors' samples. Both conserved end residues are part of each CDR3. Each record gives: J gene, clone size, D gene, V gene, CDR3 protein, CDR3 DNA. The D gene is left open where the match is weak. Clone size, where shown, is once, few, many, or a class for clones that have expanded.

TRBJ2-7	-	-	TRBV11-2	CASSFGLVHEQYF	TGTGCCAGCAGCTTCGGGCTAGTACACGAGCAGTACTTC
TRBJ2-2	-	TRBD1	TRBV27	CASSPLGQGPTGELFF	TGTGCCAGCAGTCCCCTCGGACAGGGGCCCACCGGGGAGCTGTTTTTT
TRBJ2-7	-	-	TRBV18	CASSDPPYEQYF	TGTGCCAGCTCCGACCCCCCCTACGAGCAGTACTTC
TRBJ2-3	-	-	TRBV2	CASSEAFSGDTQYF	TGTGCCAGCAGTGAAGCATTTTCGGGTGATACGCAGTATTTT
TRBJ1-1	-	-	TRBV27	CASSPRLGGNTEAFF	TGTGCCAGCAGCCCGAGGTTGGGGGGAAACACTGAAGCTTTCTTT
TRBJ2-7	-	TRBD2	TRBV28	CAGGGAYEQYF	TGTGCCGGCGGGGGGGCCTACGAGCAGTACTTC
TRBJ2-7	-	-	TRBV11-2	CASSFGGQSSYEQYF	TGTGCCAGCAGCTTCGGGGGACAGAGCTCCTACGAGCAGTACTTC
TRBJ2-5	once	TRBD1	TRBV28	CASSFSTGEETQYF	TGTGCCAGCAGTTTTTCGACAGGGGAAGAGACCCAGTACTTC
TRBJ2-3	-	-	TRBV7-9	CASSFGWAPTDTQYF	TGTGCCAGCAGCTTTGGGTGGGCGCCCACAGATACGCAGTATTTT
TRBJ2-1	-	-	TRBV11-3	CASSGDGEQFF	TGTGCCAGCAGCGGGGACGGTGAGCAGTTCTTC
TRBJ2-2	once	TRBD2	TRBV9	CASSVAPSGTSYTGELFF	TGTGCCAGCAGCGTAGCCCCGTCCGGGACTAGCTACACCGGGGAGCTGTTTTTT
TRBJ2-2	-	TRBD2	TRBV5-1	CASSLAGGSGELFF	TGCGCCAGCAGCTTGGCCGGGGGGTCCGGGGAGCTGTTTTTT
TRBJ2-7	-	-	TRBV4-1	CASSQATGSPPYEQYF	TGCGCCAGCAGCCAAGCAACCGGGTCTCCTCCCTACGAGCAGTACTTC
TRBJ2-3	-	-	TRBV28	CASSLSRRRGGTDTQYF	TGTGCCAGCAGTTTATCTAGGCGGCGCGGGGGCACAGATACGCAGTATTTT
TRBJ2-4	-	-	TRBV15	CATSTQGKSLYF	TGTGCCACCAGCACTCAGGGGAAGTCATTGTACTTC
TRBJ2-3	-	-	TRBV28	CASSQDGSTDTQYF	TGTGCCAGCAGTCAAGACGGATCCACAGATACGCAGTATTTT
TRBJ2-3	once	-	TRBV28	CASSFSLYTDTQYF	TGTGCCAGCAGTTTCAGTCTTTACACAGATACGCAGTATTTT
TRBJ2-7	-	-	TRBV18	CASSPGVGLRSYEQYF	TGTGCCAGCTCACCAGGTGTTGGTCTGCGCTCCTACGAGCAGTACTTC
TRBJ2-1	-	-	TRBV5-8	CARSLGVTVEQFF	TGTGCCAGATCATTGGGGGTTACAGTCGAGCAGTTCTTC
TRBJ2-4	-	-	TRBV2	CASSDRLVVLSTENIQYF	TGTGCCAGCAGTGACCGGCTGGTAGTCCTCTCTACGGAAAACATTCAGTACTTC
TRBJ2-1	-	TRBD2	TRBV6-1	CASNTLAGAYNEQFF	TGTGCCAGCAATACTTTAGCGGGGGCCTACAATGAGCAGTTCTTC
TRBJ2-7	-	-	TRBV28	CASSSDNRDEQYF	TGTGCCAGCAGTTCCGATAACCGCGACGAGCAGTACTTC
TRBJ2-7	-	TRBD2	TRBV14	CASRPSGWYEQYF	TGTGCCAGCAGGCCTAGCGGGTGGTACGAGCAGTACTTC
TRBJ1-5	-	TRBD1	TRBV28	CASSPWTGFKASNQPQHF	TGTGCCAGCAGTCCCTGGACAGGGTTTAAGGCGAGCAATCAGCCCCAGCATTTT
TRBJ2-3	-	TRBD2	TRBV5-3	CARSPGTSGMIADTQYF	TGTGCCAGAAGCCCGGGGACTAGCGGGATGATAGCAGATACGCAGTATTTT
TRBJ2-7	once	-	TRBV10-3	CAISESTGYEQYF	TGTGCCATCAGTGAGTCGACAGGCTACGAGCAGTACTTC
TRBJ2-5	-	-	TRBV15	CATSRGLGAGETQYF	TGTGCCACCAGCAGAGGCCTGGGGGCTGGTGAGACCCAGTACTTC
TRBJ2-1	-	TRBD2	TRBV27	CASSLEGGSSYNEQFF	TGTGCCAGCAGTTTAGAGGGCGGGAGCTCCTACAATGAGCAGTTCTTC
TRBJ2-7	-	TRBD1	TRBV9	CASSVAGTASYEQYF	TGTGCCAGCAGCGTAGCAGGGACAGCGTCCTACGAGCAGTACTTC
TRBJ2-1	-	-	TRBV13	CASSRLGTGYHEQFF	TGTGCCAGCAGCCGCCTTGGAACAGGGTACCATGAGCAGTTCTTC
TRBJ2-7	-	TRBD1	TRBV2	CAATGVNLYEQYF	TGTGCAGCAACAGGGGTTAACTTATACGAGCAGTACTTC
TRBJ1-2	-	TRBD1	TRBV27	CASSPSQGATTVEGYTF	TGTGCCAGCAGTCCCAGTCAGGGGGCGACCACGGTGGAAGGCTACACCTTC
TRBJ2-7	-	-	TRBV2	CASIQGRAPLSEQYF	TGTGCCAGCATCCAAGGCAGGGCCCCACTAAGCGAGCAGTACTTC
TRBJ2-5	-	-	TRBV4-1	CASSQEARAGETQYF	TGCGCCAGCAGCCAAGAGGCCAGGGCAGGGGAGACCCAGTACTTC
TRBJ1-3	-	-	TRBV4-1	CASSPEEVFFTGRNTIYF	TGCGCCAGCAGCCCAGAAGAGGTTTTCTTTACAGGGAGAAACACCATATATTTT
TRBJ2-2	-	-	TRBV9	CASSPRRTGELFF	TGTGCCAGCAGCCCCCGGAGGACCGGGGAGCTGTTTTTT
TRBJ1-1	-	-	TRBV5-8	CASSLRRGLNTEAFF	TGTGCCAGCAGCTTGAGACGGGGGCTGAACACTGAAGCTTTCTTT
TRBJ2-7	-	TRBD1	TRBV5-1	CASSLLDRVSYEQYF	TGCGCCAGCAGCTTATTAGACAGGGTAAGCTACGAGCAGTACTTC
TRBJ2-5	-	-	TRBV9	CASSVALKETQYF	TGTGCCAGCAGCGTAGCACTGAAAGAGACCCAGTACTTC
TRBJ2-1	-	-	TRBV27	CASSLQGGGLGNEQFF	TGTGCCAGCAGTTTACAAGGGGGAGGGCTAGGGAATGAGCAGTTCTTC
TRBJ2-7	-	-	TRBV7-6	CASSPGWGDSYEQYF	TGTGCCAGCAGCCCTGGATGGGGAGACTCCTACGAGCAGTACTTC
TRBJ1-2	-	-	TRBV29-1	CSVVSGANGYTF	TGCAGCGTTGTATCGGGGGCGAATGGCTACACCTTC
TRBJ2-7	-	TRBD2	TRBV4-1	CASSQASGRVYEQYF	TGCGCCAGCAGCCAAGCTAGCGGGAGAGTCTACGAGCAGTACTTC
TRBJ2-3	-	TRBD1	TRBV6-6	CASRYGTATDTQYF	TGTGCCAGCCGATACGGGACAGCCACAGATACGCAGTATTTT
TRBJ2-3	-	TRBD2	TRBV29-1	CSVEDPALAGALHF	TGCAGCGTTGAAGATCCCGCACTAGCGGGAGCTTTGCATTTT
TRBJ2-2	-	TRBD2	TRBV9	CASSIGTSGTGELFF	TGTGCCAGCAGCATCGGGACTAGCGGGACCGGGGAGCTGTTTTTT
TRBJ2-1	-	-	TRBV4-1	CASSQVFAEIDNEQFF	TGCGCCAGCAGCCAGGTCTTTGCGGAGATAGACAATGAGCAGTTCTTC
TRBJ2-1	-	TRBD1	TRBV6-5	CASSPGQVREQFF	TGTGCCAGCAGCCCTGGACAGGTCCGTGAGCAGTTCTTC
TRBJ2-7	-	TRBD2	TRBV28	CASSSNLLTSGDYEQYF	TGTGCCAGCAGTTCCAACCTGCTGACTAGCGGAGATTACGAGCAGTACTTC
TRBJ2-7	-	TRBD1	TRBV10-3	CAISESQGTSYEQYF	TGTGCCATCAGTGAGTCACAGGGGACCTCCTACGAGCAGTACTTC
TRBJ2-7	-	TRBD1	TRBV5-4	CASSLMGQGSYEQYF	TGTGCCAGCAGCTTGATGGGACAGGGTTCCTACGAGCAGTACTTC
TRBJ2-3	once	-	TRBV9	CASSPGSTDTQYF	TGTGCCAGCAGCCCCGGTAGCACAGATACGCAGTATTTT
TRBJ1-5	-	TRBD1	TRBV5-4	CASSLGPGEGADMGNQPQHF	TGTGCCAGCAGCTTGGGGCCCGGCGAGGGGGCGGATATGGGCAATCAGCCCCAGCATTTT